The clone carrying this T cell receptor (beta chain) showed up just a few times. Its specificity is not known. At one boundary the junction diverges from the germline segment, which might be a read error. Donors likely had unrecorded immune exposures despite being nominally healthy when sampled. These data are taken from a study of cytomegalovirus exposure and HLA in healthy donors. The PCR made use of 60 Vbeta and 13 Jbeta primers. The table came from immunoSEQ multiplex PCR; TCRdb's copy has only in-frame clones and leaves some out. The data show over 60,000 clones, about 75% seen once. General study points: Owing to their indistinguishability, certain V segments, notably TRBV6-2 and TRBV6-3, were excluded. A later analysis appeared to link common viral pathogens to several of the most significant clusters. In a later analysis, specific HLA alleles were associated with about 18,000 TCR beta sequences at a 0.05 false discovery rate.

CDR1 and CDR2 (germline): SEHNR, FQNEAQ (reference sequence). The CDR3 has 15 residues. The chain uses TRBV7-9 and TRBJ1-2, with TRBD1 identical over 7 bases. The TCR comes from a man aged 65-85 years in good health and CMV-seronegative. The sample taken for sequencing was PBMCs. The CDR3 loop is CSSSSYLPGQHGYTF. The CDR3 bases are TGTTCCAGCAGCTCGTACCTCCCGGGACAGCATGGCTACACCTTC.